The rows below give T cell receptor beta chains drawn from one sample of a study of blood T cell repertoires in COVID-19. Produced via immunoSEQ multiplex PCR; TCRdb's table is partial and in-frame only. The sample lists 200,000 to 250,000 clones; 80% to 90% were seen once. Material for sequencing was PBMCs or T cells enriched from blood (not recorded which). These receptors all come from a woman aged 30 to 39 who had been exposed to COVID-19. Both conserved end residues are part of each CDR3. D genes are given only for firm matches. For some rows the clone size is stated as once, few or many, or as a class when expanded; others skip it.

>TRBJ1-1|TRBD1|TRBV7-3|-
TGTGCCAGCAGCTACACAGGGGATGGGCGCACTGAAGCTTTCTTT
CASSYTGDGRTEAFF
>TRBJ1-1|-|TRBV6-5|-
TGTGCCAGCAGGTCGACCAGACAGACTCCTGAAGCTTTCTTT
CASRSTRQTPEAFF
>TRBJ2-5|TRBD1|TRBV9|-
TGTGCCAGCAGCGGGGGGACAGGGGATTATGAGACCCAGTACTTC
CASSGGTGDYETQYF
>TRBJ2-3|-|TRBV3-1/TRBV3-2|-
TGTGCCAGCAGCCAAGACGGGGTAGCAATAGATACGCAGTATTTT
CASSQDGVAIDTQYF
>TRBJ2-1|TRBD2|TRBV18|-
TGTGCCAGCTCACCGCTTAGCGGGGGAAGCTCCTACAATGAGCAGTTCTTC
CASSPLSGGSSYNEQFF
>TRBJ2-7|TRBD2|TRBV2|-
TGTGCCTGCGGGGGGGCCTCCTACGAGCAGTACTTC
CACGGASYEQYF
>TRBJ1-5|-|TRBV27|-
TGTGCCAGCAGTTTAAGAGGATATAGCAATCAGCCCCAGCATTTT
CASSLRGYSNQPQHF
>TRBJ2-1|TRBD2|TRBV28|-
TGTGCCAGCAGTTTATGGGGACTAGCGTCAGATGAGCAGTTCTTC
CASSLWGLASDEQFF
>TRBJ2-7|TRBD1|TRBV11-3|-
TGTGCCAGCAGCTTAGCCACAGGGGCCCACGAGCAGTACTTC
CASSLATGAHEQYF
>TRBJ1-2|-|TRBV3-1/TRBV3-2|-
TGTGCCAGCAGCCAAGATCTGGCTTTCAACTATGGCTACACCTTC
CASSQDLAFNYGYTF
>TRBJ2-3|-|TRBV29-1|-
TGCAGCGTTGAGTTGGGGGGGCATACGCAGTATTTT
CSVELGGHTQYF
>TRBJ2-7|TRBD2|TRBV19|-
TGTGCCAGTAGTATAGATCTCACTAGCGGGGCGCAGTACTTC
CASSIDLTSGAQYF
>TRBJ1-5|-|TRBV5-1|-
TGCGCCAGCAGCTTGGATGGGCAGAACAATCAGCCCCAGCATTTT
CASSLDGQNNQPQHF
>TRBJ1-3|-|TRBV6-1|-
TGTGCCAGCAGTGAAGAGAGGGCAGCATTCCGAAACACCATATATTTT
CASSEERAAFRNTIYF
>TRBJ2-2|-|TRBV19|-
TGTGCCAGTCCGGCGAATCGACTAATGGGAACCGGGGAGCTGTTTTTT
CASPANRLMGTGELFF
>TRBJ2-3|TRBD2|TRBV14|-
TGTGCCAGCAGCCACAAAGCGGGAGCCTTCACAGATACGCAGTATTTT
CASSHKAGAFTDTQYF
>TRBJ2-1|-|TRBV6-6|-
TGTGCCAGCAGTTACGGTTCTGAGGGCAATGAGCAGTTCTTC
CASSYGSEGNEQFF
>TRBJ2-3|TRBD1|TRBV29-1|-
TGCAGCGTCGTGTACAGGGGAGATACGCAGTATTTT
CSVVYRGDTQYF
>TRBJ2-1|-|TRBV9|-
TGTGCCAGCAGCGAAGCGGGTTCCTACAATGAGCAGTTCTTC
CASSEAGSYNEQFF
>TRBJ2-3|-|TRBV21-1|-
TGTGCCAGCAGCAGCAAAGGGGTGGCGGGAGAGCAACTGAATACGCAGTATTTT
CASSSKGVAGEQLNTQYF
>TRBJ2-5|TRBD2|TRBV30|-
TGTGCCTGGAGCGGGACTAGCGGGTGGGTGTACCAAGAGACCCAGTACTTC
CAWSGTSGWVYQETQYF
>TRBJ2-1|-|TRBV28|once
TGTGCCAGCAGCCTCGAGGCCTGGGACAATGAGCAGTTCTTC
CASSLEAWDNEQFF
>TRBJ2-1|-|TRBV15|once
TGTGCCACCAGCAGAGACAGGGTTGGTGAGCAGTTCTTC
CATSRDRVGEQFF
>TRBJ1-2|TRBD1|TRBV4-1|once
TGCGCCAGCAGCCAAATGGGGACAGTTCAGGGCTACACCTTC
CASSQMGTVQGYTF
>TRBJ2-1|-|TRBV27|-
TGTGCCAGCAGTTCGCCTCGGACCGACAGCTCCTACAATGAGCAGTTCTTC
CASSSPRTDSSYNEQFF